These 28 T cell receptor beta chains share one sample of origin, sequenced in a study of vaccination and CD4 T cells after COVID-19. No cognate antigen is known for these TCRs. Cultured CD4+ T-cell DNA underwent Oncomine TCR Beta short-read sequencing. TCRdb redid the calling of the PCR reads with MiXCR, one entry per CDR3 protein. Of about 11,000 distinct CDR3 sequences in the sample, about 50% were seen once. Treatment meaning: 10-day PBMC culture with coronavirus spike peptide pools or control peptides (ViraFEST assay). What was sequenced was CD4+ T cells from blood, cultured in vitro. The receptors were sampled from a human donor who had recovered from COVID-19.

This chain joins TRBV5-1 and TRBJ2-7; 11 bases align to TRBD2. Trimming took 3 bases from V and 0 from J; bases not matched to a gene: 2. The CDR3 length is 15 residues. Germline V gives CDR1 SGHRS, CDR2 YFSETQ. This CDR3 reads CASSSSGGTSYEQYF. The CDR3 DNA follows: TGCGCCAGCAGCTCTAGCGGGGGGACCTCCTACGAGCAGTACTTC. The whole variable domain, filled in from reference TRBV5-1 and TRBJ2-7, reads KAGVTQTPRYLIKTRGQQVTLSCSPISGHRSVSWYQQTPGQGLQFLFEYFSETQRNKGNFPGRFSGRQFSNSRSEMNVSTLELGDSALYLCASSSSGGTSYEQYFGPGTRLTVT.

This sequence joins TRBV10-3 and TRBJ1-3; TRBD1 is a possible D gene (5 bases). The germline CDR1 and CDR2 sequences are ENHRY and SYGVKD. Deletions cut 6 bases from V and 0 bases from J, with 15 bases between. The CDR3 totals 16 residues. The CDR3 sequence is CAISLGAASSGNTIYF. As DNA, the CDR3 is TGTGCCATCAGCCTCGGGGCGGCAAGCTCTGGAAACACCATATATTTT.

The rearrangement joins TRBV11-2 to TRBJ2-5; 10 positions agree with TRBD2. The V gene's germline CDR1 is SGHAT and CDR2 FQNNGV. The CDR3 spans 17 residues. V shed 5 bases and J 5 bases; nucleotides not matched to a gene: 14. CDR3 in DNA: TGTGCCAGCAGCACGGAGGGGAGCGGGGGGGCCCGGGAGACCCAGTACTTC. It encodes CASSTEGSGGARETQYF.

J is TRBJ2-2 and V is TRBV7-2; D gene ambiguous. The V gene lost 6 bases and the J gene lost 6 bases, with 8 bases spanning the gap. The CDR3 length is 12 residues. CDR1 is SGHTA and CDR2 is FQGNSA in the germline V gene. CDR3: CASSWPPGELFF. The CDR3 DNA reads TGTGCCAGCAGTTGGCCGCCCGGGGAGCTGTTTTTT.

This clonotype was counted a few times. For the CDR3, the DNA is TGTGCCAGCAGTTTTGGGGGGCGAACTGAAGCTTTCTTT. Protein: CASSFGGRTEAFF. This chain uses TRBV12-3 or TRBV12-4 with TRBJ1-1; D might be TRBD1 (6 bases). This CDR3 spans 13 amino acids. Trimming took 3 bases from V and 5 from J, leaving 10 bases between them.

Comment on this clonotype: The junction does not match germline at one end; this may be a read error. CDR3 sequence: CASSPGQGVSPPHF. The CDR3 nucleotides are TGTGCCAGCTCACCGGGACAGGGAGTATCACCCCCCCACTTT. The chain couples TRBV18 to TRBJ1-6; 9 nucleotides line up with TRBD1. The germline V gene encodes CDR1 KGHSH and CDR2 LQKENI. The CDR3 totals 14 residues.

The chain carries TRBV19 and TRBJ2-7; D is perhaps TRBD1 (5 bases). Trimming took off 11 bases at V and 5 bases at J, with 16 bases between the two ends. The CDR3 length is 12 residues. The V gene's germline CDR1 is LNHDA and CDR2 SQIVND (reference sequence). The CDR3 sequence is CASRAGLHEQYF. The CDR3 coding sequence is TGTGCCTCCAGGGCAGGGCTCCACGAGCAGTACTTC.

This clonotype was found a few times. The J gene is TRBJ1-5, the V gene TRBV19; D unresolved. CDR1 is LNHDA, CDR2 SQIVND, per germline (reference sequence). CDR3 length equals 14 residues. Trimming removed 2 bases from V and 2 bases from J, with 7 bases in between. The CDR3 region is CASSITGGNQPQHF. The CDR3 DNA sequence: TGTGCCAGTAGTATAACCGGAGGCAATCAGCCCCAGCATTTT.

The rearrangement joins TRBV12-3 or TRBV12-4 to TRBJ1-4, with D perhaps matching TRBD1 (5 bases). Trimming took 8 bases from V and 8 from J, leaving 18 bases between them. The CDR3 length is 14 residues. CDR3 protein: CASGPGPYGEKLFF. CDR3 coding DNA: TGTGCCAGCGGGCCGGGGCCCTATGGCGAAAAACTGTTTTTT.

The chain uses TRBV23-1 and TRBJ1-1; D gene ambiguous. TRBV23-1 qualifies as an ORF whose function is uncertain. This CDR3 comprises 9 residues. Trimming took 4 bases from V and 8 from J, leaving 2 bases between them. The CDR3 coding sequence is TGCGCCAGCAGTCTCGAAGCTTTCTTT. This sequence encodes CASSLEAFF.

This rearrangement joins TRBV11-2 to TRBJ1-1; D is uncertain. There are 15 residues in the CDR3. Per the germline V gene, CDR1 is SGHAT and CDR2 is FQNNGV. V lost 1 base, J lost 1 base, and 10 bases lay in between. In DNA form, the CDR3 reads TGTGCCAGCAGCTTAGTCCGGGGAAGGAACACTGAAGCTTTCTTT. Encoded protein: CASSLVRGRNTEAFF.

The J gene is TRBJ1-2, the V gene TRBV5-1; D might be TRBD1 (5 bases). The CDR3 totals 16 residues. Per germline, CDR1 SGHRS and CDR2 YFSETQ. V lost 0 bases and J lost 2, with 14 bases in between. As DNA, the CDR3 is TGCGCCAGCAGCTTGGACCCGGGACGGTCGAACTATGGCTACACCTTC. It yields the protein CASSLDPGRSNYGYTF. The full variable domain, rest sourced from reference TRBV5-1 and TRBJ1-2, is KAGVTQTPRYLIKTRGQQVTLSCSPISGHRSVSWYQQTPGQGLQFLFEYFSETQRNKGNFPGRFSGRQFSNSRSEMNVSTLELGDSALYLCASSLDPGRSNYGYTFGSGTRLTVV.

Note on this clonotype: At one of its ends the junction is not consistent with the germline gene, which may arise from a read error. The CDR3 nucleotides are TGTGCTAGCAGCTATGCCGGGACAGGGATCCAAGAGACCCAGTACTTC. This translates into CASSYAGTGIQETQYF. The rearrangement uses TRBV7-7 and TRBJ2-5; 9 bases fit TRBD1. The CDR3 has 16 amino acids. CDR1 is SSHAT and CDR2 is FNYEAQ in the germline V gene (reference sequence).

The chain recombines TRBV7-2 with TRBJ2-5; 8 bases are shared with TRBD2. J lost 2 bases, V lost 7 bases, and 6 bases had no gene match. The CDR3 runs 14 residues. Germline CDR1 is SGHTA and CDR2 is FQGNSA. In DNA form, the CDR3 reads TGTGCCAGCAATCCCGGACTAGCACAAGAGACCCAGTACTTC. It specifies CASNPGLAQETQYF.

This chain connects TRBV2 to TRBJ2-1, with TRBD1 identical over 8 bases. V lost 5 bases, J lost 14 bases, and 5 bases stayed unmatched. The CDR3 is 11 residues long. Germline CDR1 reads SNHLY; CDR2 reads FYNNEI. CDR3 residues: CASSQGQGKFF. The CDR3 DNA follows: TGTGCCAGCAGTCAAGGACAGGGAAAGTTCTTC. Filled out from reference TRBV2 and TRBJ2-1, the complete variable domain reads EPEVTQTPSHQVTQMGQEVILRCVPISNHLYFYWYRQILGQKVEFLVSFYNNEISEKSEIFDDQFSVERPDGSNFTLKIRSTKLEDSAMYFCASSQGQGKFFGPGTRLTVL.

This chain joins TRBV6-2 or TRBV6-3 and TRBJ2-5; D is unresolved. The CDR3 is 12 residues long. Trimming removed 4 bases at V and 5 bases at J, with 8 bases between. Germline V gene lookup returns CDR1 MNHEY and CDR2 SVGEGT. The CDR3 region has the DNA TGTGCCAGCAGTTCGGTACTCGAGACCCAGTACTTC. Its protein product is CASSSVLETQYF.

CDR3 DNA sequence: TGTGCCAGCAGCTCCCCATTCACAGATACGCAGTATTTT. It specifies CASSSPFTDTQYF. This chain connects TRBV7-9 to TRBJ2-3; D gene unclear. The V end lost 4 bases, the J end lost 2 bases, and 7 bases lay between the germline ends. The CDR3 runs to 13 residues. Germline loops: CDR1 SEHNR, CDR2 FQNEAQ (reference sequence).

The chain carries TRBV6-5 and TRBJ1-1; D is perhaps TRBD1 (5 bases). Germline loops: CDR1 MNHEY, CDR2 SVGAGI. The CDR3 is 14 residues long. V dropped 2 bases and J dropped 1 base, with 8 bases sitting between them. Here the CDR3 reads CASSYGGKNTEAFF. The CDR3 nucleotides read TGTGCCAGCAGTTACGGGGGGAAGAACACTGAAGCTTTCTTT.

There are a few counts of this clonotype. The chain links TRBV18 to TRBJ1-3; a possible D gene is TRBD1 (5 bases). Trimming left V 2 bases short and J 8 bases short, with 10 bases between. The CDR3 contains 13 residues. CDR1 is KGHSH, CDR2 LQKENI, per germline. The DNA for the CDR3 is TGTGCCAGCTCACCAAGTCAGGGTGACACCATATATTTT. It translates to CASSPSQGDTIYF.

The chain recombines TRBV5-1 with TRBJ2-5; 7 bases agree with TRBD2. The germline gives CDR1 SGHRS, CDR2 YFSETQ. CDR3 length: 16 amino acids. The V and J ends lost 4 bases and 1 base, in that order; junction bases with no gene match: 10. The CDR3 DNA reads TGCGCCAGCAGCCTTGCGGGAGCTGGGGTCCAAGAGACCCAGTACTTC. It is translated as CASSLAGAGVQETQYF.

The rearrangement joins TRBV6-1 to TRBJ2-1; 8 bases line up with TRBD1. The ends lost 7 bases at V and 8 bases at J; junction bases unmatched: 13. Germline lookup yields CDR1 MNHNS and CDR2 SASEGT. This CDR3 is built from 15 residues. The CDR3 DNA is TGTGCCAGCATGGGAAGGCAGGGGGCGGTTGATGAGCAGTTCTTC. Its protein is CASMGRQGAVDEQFF.

This clonotype was observed a single time. The chain uses TRBV18 and TRBJ1-1; D is perhaps TRBD1 (5 bases). The CDR3 consists of 14 residues. V dropped 3 bases and J dropped 5 bases, with 13 bases sitting between them. From germline, CDR1 is KGHSH and CDR2 LQKENI. The CDR3 nucleotides read TGTGCCAGCTCACCGAATCAGGGTTGGACTGAAGCTTTCTTT. This codes for CASSPNQGWTEAFF.

CDR3 loop: CASSLTSGLGNEQFF. The CDR3 DNA sequence: TGTGCCAGCAGTTTGACTAGCGGGTTGGGGAATGAGCAGTTCTTC. The rearrangement uses TRBV12-3 or TRBV12-4 and TRBJ2-1; 10 positions agree with TRBD2. This CDR3 has 15 residues. The V gene end was trimmed by 3 bases and the J gene end by 7 bases; junction bases not matched to a gene: 6.

The CDR3 region is CASSVAGGSGNTIYF. The CDR3 DNA sequence: TGCGCCAGCAGTGTGGCGGGGGGTTCTGGAAACACCATATATTTT. The V gene is TRBV10-2, the J gene TRBJ1-3; D is possibly TRBD1 (5 bases). CDR3 length equals 15 residues. Germline-derived CDR1 and CDR2 are WSHSY and SAAADI. V shed 4 bases and J shed 1 base, with 11 bases lying between them.

This sequence joins TRBV7-9 and TRBJ1-5; 9 positions agree with TRBD1. The CDR3 extends over 12 amino acids. The V gene end was trimmed by 11 bases and the J gene end by 5 bases; junction bases not matched to a gene: 4. In germline, CDR1 is SEHNR, CDR2 FQNEAQ (reference sequence). The CDR3 protein is CAGGDRDQPQHF. The CDR3 region has the DNA TGTGCCGGAGGGGACAGGGATCAGCCCCAGCATTTT. Together with reference TRBV7-9 and TRBJ1-5, the CDR3 gives the full variable domain: DTGVSQNPRHKITKRGQNVTFRCDPISEHNRLYWYRQTLGQGPEFLTYFQNEAQLEKSRLLSDRFSAERPKGSFSTLEIQRTEQGDSAMYLCAGGDRDQPQHFGDGTRLSIL.

This chain uses TRBV2 with TRBJ2-3, with D perhaps TRBD1 (5 bases). The CDR3 contains 15 residues. V was trimmed by 4 bases and J by 0 bases, leaving 11 bases between them. Germline values: CDR1 SNHLY, CDR2 FYNNEI. The CDR3 region has the DNA TGTGCCAGCAGTGGTGGGGCCTCTAGCACAGATACGCAGTATTTT. Its translation is CASSGGASSTDTQYF.

This CDR3 reads CASSDRQGRGSTEAFF. The CDR3 nucleotides read TGTGCCAGCAGTGACCGACAGGGAAGGGGGAGCACTGAAGCTTTCTTT. The V and J genes are TRBV6-1 and TRBJ1-1; 7 positions match TRBD1. The ends lost 3 bases at V and 4 bases at J; junction bases unmatched: 11. Germline lookup yields CDR1 MNHNS and CDR2 SASEGT. The CDR3 is 16 residues long.

This clonotype occurred once. This chain links TRBV24-1 with TRBJ2-3, with D possibly TRBD1 on 6 matching bases. Germline CDR1 is KGHDR and CDR2 is SFDVKD. The CDR3 covers 14 residues. The V gene lost 4 bases and the J gene lost 3 bases, with 10 bases spanning the gap. Here the CDR3 reads CATSEARGTDTQYF. CDR3 coding DNA: TGTGCCACCAGTGAGGCCAGGGGTACAGATACGCAGTATTTT.